The sample holds a few counts of the clone carrying this T cell receptor (beta chain). Trimming cost V 6 bases and J 2 bases; bases outside gene matches: 10. CDR1 is KGHSH and CDR2 is LQKENI in the germline V gene. CDR3 size: 16 residues. The data stem from a study of cytomegalovirus exposure and HLA in healthy donors. Study information: Of approximately 400 genotyped donors, more than 75% clustered with self-reported Caucasian donors.

Researchers ran the PCR with 60 Vbeta and 13 Jbeta primers. Assay used: immunoSEQ multiplex PCR; TCRdb lists only in-frame clones, some missing. The sample consists of some 200,000 clones, over 70% of them appearing once. The origin of this receptor is a man aged 45-65 years in good health and CMV-seronegative. The sequenced sample consisted of PBMCs. The chain joins TRBV18 to TRBJ2-1, with TRBD2 matching 7 bases. The CDR3 protein is CASSFGGTETYNEQFF. CDR3 DNA: TGTGCCAGCTCCTTCGGGGGGACGGAAACCTACAATGAGCAGTTCTTC.